The sequence of this T cell receptor (beta chain) was determined in a study of T cell repertoires in ileal Crohn's disease. This CDR3 is built from 15 residues. V was cut by 8 bases and J by 5 bases, with 21 bases left in between. CDR1 and CDR2 (germline): MNHNS, SASEGT. Produced via immunoSEQ multiplex PCR; TCRdb's table is partial and in-frame only. The data show roughly 16,000 clones, with 93% seen just once and roughly 3.4% held by the top ten. The receptor was isolated from an adult with Crohn's disease. This sequence joins TRBV6-1 and TRBJ2-5; a weak D match, TRBD2 (7 bases). Input material: ileal tissue. The CDR3 here is CASSKGGGGLETQYF. The CDR3 nucleotides read TGTGCCAGCTCCAAGGGGGGGGGAGGATTGGAGACCCAGTACTTC.